Below are 4 T cell receptor beta chains sequenced from a single sample in a study of shared clonotypes between healthy human individuals. This table comes from immunoSEQ multiplex PCR, and its TCRdb copy is limited to in-frame clones, with some not included. The sample lists millions of clones, 93% seen once, with 0.35% to 0.5% in the top ten. Sequencing used naive CD4+ T cells from PBMCs. Stated subset: CD45RA+ positively selected. These receptors came from a young man in good health. Some clones in this sample may be carry-over from other donors' samples.

The rearrangement uses TRBV9 and TRBJ2-7, with 7 bases aligning to TRBD2. The germline CDR1 and CDR2 sequences are SGDLS and YYNGEE. The CDR3 totals 15 residues. V trimming: 0 bases; J trimming: 3 bases; junction bases outside the gene matches: 6. Here the CDR3 reads CASSVGRERVYEQYF. Written as DNA, the CDR3 is TGTGCCAGCAGCGTAGGGCGGGAGAGAGTCTACGAGCAGTACTTC.

This chain connects TRBV7-3 to TRBJ2-3; no definite D call. Trimming shortened V by 8 bases and J by 7 bases, and 7 bases separated the two germline ends. The CDR3 is 10 amino acids. The germline V gene has CDR1 SGHTA and CDR2 FQGTGA. The CDR3: CASAVHTQYF. CDR3 nucleotide sequence: TGTGCCAGCGCAGTACATACGCAGTATTTT.

The chain combines TRBV6-5 with TRBJ1-6, with a tentative D call TRBD1 (5 bases). Trimming left V 7 bases short and J 6 bases short, with 16 bases between. The CDR3 loop spans 15 amino acids. CDR1 and CDR2 from the germline V gene are MNHEY and SVGAGI. CDR3 bases: TGTGCCAGCACCCGGACACCGGAGGGTAATTCACCCCTCCACTTT. This sequence encodes CASTRTPEGNSPLHF.

The genes are TRBV27 and TRBJ1-1, with 7 bases matching TRBD1. The CDR3 contains 14 residues. The J segment lost 5 bases and the V segment lost 5 bases, leaving 8 bases of the junction unmatched. The germline gives CDR1 MNHEY, CDR2 SMNVEV (reference sequence). This CDR3 is CASSPYRGATEAFF. CDR3 in DNA: TGTGCCAGCAGTCCATACAGGGGAGCGACTGAAGCTTTCTTT.